Presented here are 18 T cell receptor beta chains from one specimen sequenced in a study of blood T cell repertoires in COVID-19. The repertoire was sequenced with immunoSEQ multiplex PCR; TCRdb's copy has only in-frame clones and lacks some. The sample comprises 70,000 to 80,000 clones, 80% of which are singletons, and less than 15% rests with the top ten. The sample was peripheral blood. All receptors derive from a human donor in a cohort sampled during active COVID-19.

This clone was seen a few times. V usage is TRBV18 and J usage is TRBJ1-5; 10 bases map to TRBD1. Germline-derived CDR1 and CDR2 are KGHSH and LQKENI. The V and J ends lost 6 bases and 4 bases, in that order; junction bases with no gene match: 6. CDR3 length: 15 amino acids. The CDR3 is CASSPTGGWNQPQHF. As DNA, the CDR3 is TGTGCCAGCTCGCCGACAGGGGGCTGGAATCAGCCCCAGCATTTT.

This sequence joins TRBV5-4 and TRBJ2-5; 15 bases match TRBD2. From germline, CDR1 is SGHNT and CDR2 YYREEE (reference sequence). V shed 0 bases, J shed 5 bases, and the junction held 2 bases outside the gene matches. The CDR3 has 16 residues. CDR3 in amino acids: CASSLGGTSGRETQYF. CDR3 in DNA: TGTGCCAGCAGCTTGGGTGGGACTAGCGGGAGGGAGACCCAGTACTTC.

The V gene is TRBV24-1, the J gene TRBJ2-1; 11 bases are shared with TRBD2. The CDR3 runs to 16 residues. Trimming at V came to 1 base and at J to 10 bases, leaving 8 bases not matched to a gene. The germline V gene encodes CDR1 KGHDR and CDR2 SFDVKD. The CDR3 spells CATSDLGLAGGGEQFF. The CDR3 DNA reads TGTGCCACCAGTGATTTAGGGCTAGCGGGAGGTGGGGAGCAGTTCTTC.

The chain links TRBV30 to TRBJ1-4, with TRBD1 identical over 10 bases. This CDR3 is 15 amino acids long. Per germline, CDR1 GTSNPN and CDR2 SVGIG (reference sequence). Germline trimming cut 3 bases from V and 7 bases from J; bases unmatched to any gene: 8. CDR3 sequence: CAWSPTGGKGEKLFF. As DNA, the CDR3 is TGTGCCTGGAGCCCGACAGGGGGCAAGGGTGAAAAACTGTTTTTT.

CDR3 in DNA: TGTGCCAGCAGCTCTAGCGGGGCGTCTTACAATGAGCAGTTCTTC. Encoded protein: CASSSSGASYNEQFF. The chain carries TRBV6-2 or TRBV6-3 and TRBJ2-1; 9 bases are a match to TRBD2. J gave up 4 bases and V 6 bases, and 7 bases lay outside the gene matches. Per germline, CDR1 MNHEY and CDR2 SVGEGT. The CDR3 spans 15 residues.

This CDR3 reads CAISGQASSYEQYF. CDR3 in DNA: TGTGCCATCAGTGGCCAGGCGAGCTCCTACGAGCAGTACTTC. J is TRBJ2-7 and V is TRBV10-3; D gene unclear. Germline CDR1 is ENHRY and CDR2 is SYGVKD. V lost 4 bases and J lost 0, with 10 bases in between. This CDR3 spans 14 amino acids.

The genes are TRBV3-1 (or the pseudogene TRBV3-2) and TRBJ2-3, with a possible D match to TRBD2 (6 bases). The CDR3 consists of 14 residues. Germline V gives CDR1 LGHDT, CDR2 YNNKEL (reference sequence). V lost 3 bases and J lost 11, with 18 bases in between. CDR3 region: CASSQAPGVPRQYF. CDR3 bases: TGTGCCAGCAGCCAGGCTCCGGGAGTCCCCAGGCAGTATTTT.

The V call is TRBV3-1 (or the pseudogene TRBV3-2), the J call TRBJ2-1, with a tentative D call TRBD2 (6 bases). V lost 0 bases, J lost 1 base, and 10 bases lay in between. CDR1 LGHDT and CDR2 YNNKEL come from the germline V gene (reference sequence). This CDR3 is built from 16 residues. DNA of the CDR3: TGTGCCAGCAGCCAAGATCGTGGGGGGTCCTACAATGAGCAGTTCTTC. Encoded protein: CASSQDRGGSYNEQFF.

CDR3 region: CASSRQVQETQYF. The CDR3 DNA reads TGTGCCAGCAGCCGACAGGTACAAGAGACCCAGTACTTC. The rearrangement joins TRBV6-4 to TRBJ2-5; possibly TRBD1 for D (6 bases). The CDR3 runs 13 residues. Germline-derived CDR1 and CDR2 are MRHNA and SNTAGT. V lost 6 bases and J 2 bases, leaving 10 bases between the germline ends.

V usage is TRBV28 and J usage is TRBJ2-5, with D hard to call. The CDR3 runs to 13 residues. The V gene lost 6 bases and the J gene lost 5 bases, with 13 bases spanning the gap. The germline V gene encodes CDR1 MDHEN and CDR2 SYDVKM. CDR3 nucleotides: TGTGCCAGCAGACCCCCAGAGGCGGAGACCCAGTACTTC. It encodes CASRPPEAETQYF.

This clone came up once. The rearrangement joins TRBV6-6 to TRBJ1-1, with D tentatively TRBD1 (5 bases). The V and J ends lost 2 bases and 0 bases respectively, with 10 bases between them. The germline V gene has CDR1 MNHNY and CDR2 SVGAGI (reference sequence). The CDR3 consists of 15 residues. Written as DNA, the CDR3 is TGTGCCAGCAGTTACAGTCCCAGGGTGAACACTGAAGCTTTCTTT. It yields the protein CASSYSPRVNTEAFF.

This clone was seen more than once but under ten times. The gene calls are TRBV11-2 and TRBJ2-7; 15 bases fit TRBD2. Germline V gives CDR1 SGHAT, CDR2 FQNNGV. The CDR3 runs to 20 residues. The trim removed 0 bases at V and 5 bases at J, leaving 14 bases unmatched. CDR3 loop: CASSLDGTAGLAGGSNEQYF. In DNA form, the CDR3 reads TGTGCCAGCAGCTTAGATGGGACCGCGGGACTAGCGGGGGGCAGCAACGAGCAGTACTTC.

The V call is TRBV19, the J call TRBJ1-4, with 11 nucleotides matching TRBD1. V shed 7 bases and J 7 bases; nucleotides not matched to a gene: 11. The CDR3 contains 16 residues. Germline values: CDR1 LNHDA, CDR2 SQIVND (reference sequence). The CDR3 loop reads CASTDRGHTVGEKLFF. The CDR3 coding sequence is TGTGCCAGTACGGACAGGGGGCATACCGTTGGTGAAAAACTGTTTTTT.

V and J are TRBV10-1 and TRBJ1-2; D unresolved. The CDR3 runs to 14 residues. The germline V gene encodes CDR1 WNHNN and CDR2 SYGVQD (reference sequence). V was cut by 3 bases and J by 7 bases, with 15 bases left in between. The CDR3, as DNA: TGCGCCAGCAGTGAACGACGCGCGGTTCGTGGCTACACCTTC. This gives the protein CASSERRAVRGYTF.

This clone showed up just once. The chain carries TRBV11-3 and TRBJ2-1; 14 bases are a match to TRBD2. From germline, CDR1 is SGHNT and CDR2 YENEEA. The V segment lost 5 bases and the J segment 6 bases; nucleotides outside the gene matches: 6. The CDR3 sequence is 16 residues long. CDR3 protein: CASSTGLAGGGNEQFF. The DNA of the CDR3 is TGTGCCAGCAGCACTGGACTAGCGGGAGGAGGCAATGAGCAGTTCTTC. The full variable domain, in which reference TRBV11-3 and TRBJ2-1 provide the parts outside the CDR3, is EAGVVQSPRYKIIEKKQPVAFWCNPISGHNTLYWYLQNLGQGPELLIRYENEEAVDDSQLPKDRFSAERLKGVDSTLKIQPAELGDSAVYLCASSTGLAGGGNEQFFGPGTRLTVL.

A few counts support this clone. V gene TRBV7-9 combines with J gene TRBJ2-2; 8 bases agree with TRBD2. This CDR3 spans 14 amino acids. V was clipped by 5 bases and J by 6 bases; unmatched bases: 5. From germline, CDR1 is SEHNR and CDR2 FQNEAQ (reference sequence). The CDR3 reads CASSPGGASGELFF. As DNA, the CDR3 is TGTGCCAGCAGCCCCGGGGGGGCCTCCGGGGAGCTGTTTTTT.

The chain combines TRBV7-9 with TRBJ2-1, with TRBD2 identical over 13 bases. V gave up 3 bases and J gave up 5 bases; unmatched junction bases: 7. The CDR3 loop spans 17 amino acids. Germline values: CDR1 SEHNR, CDR2 FQNEAQ (reference sequence). Here the CDR3 DNA reads TGTGCCAGCAGCTTCGGGACTAGCGGGACCCCCGACAATGAGCAGTTCTTC. Residues: CASSFGTSGTPDNEQFF.

This clone came up once. The V gene is TRBV3-1 (or the pseudogene TRBV3-2), the J gene TRBJ2-7; possibly TRBD2 for D (5 bases). V lost 1 base and J 5 bases, leaving 9 bases between the germline ends. The V gene's germline CDR1 is LGHDT and CDR2 YNNKEL (reference sequence). This CDR3 region has 13 residues. CDR3 bases: TGTGCCAGCAGCCAAGGGCGGGTCAACGAGCAGTACGTC. Protein: CASSQGRVNEQYV.